A selection of T cell receptor beta chains follows, all from one sample in a study of T-cell reconstitution after alpha-beta-depleted transplantation in children. MiXCR, run by TCRdb on the PCR reads, gives a single entry per CDR3 protein. Among 530,000 or so distinct CDR3 sequences listed, roughly a quarter were seen once. The sample here was PBMCs, taken before TCRalphabeta/CD19-depleted stem cell transplant. The receptors come from a boy less than two years old with Wiskott-Aldrich syndrome, due to receive a stem cell transplant. Each CDR3 is given with its conserved first and last residue. Each record gives: V gene, D gene, clone size, J gene, CDR3 DNA, CDR3 protein. The D gene is left open where the match is weak. The size entry is marked missing in some rows and otherwise reads once, few, many or a size class.

v_call: TRBV13
d_call: NA
clone_size: few
j_call: TRBJ1-1
cdr3_nt: TGTGCCAGCAGCTTAGGACTCGACACTGAAGCTTTCTTT
cdr3_aa: CASSLGLDTEAFF

v_call: TRBV12-3/TRBV12-4
d_call: NA
clone_size: NA
j_call: TRBJ2-3
cdr3_nt: TGTGCCAGCAGTCCTCGGGCGTCTTTCACAGATACGCAGTATTTT
cdr3_aa: CASSPRASFTDTQYF

v_call: TRBV20-1
d_call: NA
clone_size: few
j_call: TRBJ2-5
cdr3_nt: TGCAGTGCCCCGGGGCTCGCGCAAGAGACCCAGTACTTC
cdr3_aa: CSAPGLAQETQYF

v_call: TRBV12-3/TRBV12-4
d_call: NA
clone_size: few
j_call: TRBJ1-5
cdr3_nt: TGTGCCAGCAGTTTCGGTGAAGGCCTTGATCAGCCCCAGCATTTT
cdr3_aa: CASSFGEGLDQPQHF

v_call: TRBV5-1
d_call: NA
clone_size: few
j_call: TRBJ2-1
cdr3_nt: TGCGCCAGCAGCTTGGGTACCAGCATCTACAATGAGCAGTTCTTC
cdr3_aa: CASSLGTSIYNEQFF

v_call: TRBV29-1
d_call: TRBD1
clone_size: NA
j_call: TRBJ2-6
cdr3_nt: TGCAGCGCAACGACAGGGGGCATCTCTGGGGCCAACGTCCTGACTTTC
cdr3_aa: CSATTGGISGANVLTF

v_call: TRBV5-8
d_call: NA
clone_size: few
j_call: TRBJ1-1
cdr3_nt: TGTGCCAGCAGCTTTTGGGGAAGCACTGAAGCTTTCTTT
cdr3_aa: CASSFWGSTEAFF

v_call: TRBV20-1
d_call: TRBD2
clone_size: NA
j_call: TRBJ2-7
cdr3_nt: TGCAGTGCTTTGCTACTAGCGGATCACTACGAGCAGTACTTC
cdr3_aa: CSALLLADHYEQYF

v_call: TRBV5-1
d_call: TRBD1
clone_size: once
j_call: TRBJ1-2
cdr3_nt: TGCGCCAGCAGCTTAACAGGGGGCGCGGATGGCTACACCTTC
cdr3_aa: CASSLTGGADGYTF

v_call: TRBV4-1
d_call: NA
clone_size: NA
j_call: TRBJ2-7
cdr3_nt: TGCGCCAGCAGCCAAGATCCGGACAGCACCTACGAGCAGTACTTC
cdr3_aa: CASSQDPDSTYEQYF

v_call: TRBV5-1
d_call: TRBD2
clone_size: NA
j_call: TRBJ2-1
cdr3_nt: TGCGCCAGCAGCGCCCAACTAGCGGGACCATACAATGAGCAGTTCTTC
cdr3_aa: CASSAQLAGPYNEQFF

v_call: TRBV5-6
d_call: NA
clone_size: NA
j_call: TRBJ1-1
cdr3_nt: TGTGCCAGCAGCTTGGGGCCAGGGGACACTGAAGCTTTCTTT
cdr3_aa: CASSLGPGDTEAFF

v_call: TRBV20-1
d_call: NA
clone_size: few
j_call: TRBJ2-1
cdr3_nt: TGCAGTGCTAGCGGAAGGTATGAGCAGTTCTTC
cdr3_aa: CSASGRYEQFF

v_call: TRBV13
d_call: NA
clone_size: NA
j_call: TRBJ2-2
cdr3_nt: TGTGCCAGCAGCCCCGGACGTCGCACCGGGGAGCTGTTTTTT
cdr3_aa: CASSPGRRTGELFF

v_call: TRBV7-9
d_call: NA
clone_size: few
j_call: TRBJ1-2
cdr3_nt: TGTGCCAGCGGGGGCCGTAACTATGGCTACACCTTC
cdr3_aa: CASGGRNYGYTF

v_call: TRBV12-3/TRBV12-4
d_call: TRBD1
clone_size: NA
j_call: TRBJ2-7
cdr3_nt: TGTGCCAGCAGTTTTTCACAGGGGGCTCCCCAATCAGAGTACTTC
cdr3_aa: CASSFSQGAPQSEYF

v_call: TRBV7-9
d_call: NA
clone_size: few
j_call: TRBJ2-1
cdr3_nt: TGTGCCAGCAGCTTTCAAACGGGACTGAATGAGCAGTTCTTC
cdr3_aa: CASSFQTGLNEQFF

v_call: TRBV12-3/TRBV12-4
d_call: NA
clone_size: NA
j_call: TRBJ1-6
cdr3_nt: TGTGCTTCTGGGCCCTATAATTCACCCCTCCACTTT
cdr3_aa: CASGPYNSPLHF

v_call: TRBV9
d_call: TRBD2
clone_size: NA
j_call: TRBJ2-1
cdr3_nt: TGTGCCAGCAGCGCTGGGACTAGCGGGAAGTTTGAGCAGTTCTTC
cdr3_aa: CASSAGTSGKFEQFF

v_call: TRBV5-1
d_call: TRBD1
clone_size: few
j_call: TRBJ2-3
cdr3_nt: TGCGCCAGCAGCCCGGACAGGGCTAGCACAGATACGCAGTATTTT
cdr3_aa: CASSPDRASTDTQYF